The clone carrying this T cell receptor beta chain was detected only a few times. What it binds is not known. The source of the sample is a study of T-cell memory formation after mild COVID-19. Overall study findings and caveats: In pre-infection memory, a portion of responding clones appeared, which suggested that cross-reactive memory joined.

With constant-segment primers, 5'RACE yielded cDNA libraries of TCR alpha and TCR beta that carried sample barcodes and UMIs. One entry per CDR3 protein results from TCRdb running MiXCR on the 5' RACE reads. The sample has fewer than 90,000 distinct CDR3 sequences, roughly 13% seen once; the top ten hold 41%. Deletions cut 1 base from V and 4 bases from J, with 16 bases between. This CDR3 has 16 amino acids. Germline V gene lookup returns CDR1 SGHAT and CDR2 FQNNGV. The chain recombines TRBV11-2 with TRBJ1-1; no firm D call. What was sequenced was PBMCs or a T cell subset sorted from them (not recorded which). The TCR sequence derives from a young man who had mild COVID-19 (a few samples of this study predate the infection). Cell type and time point are not known. The CDR3 protein is CASSLGRPFLSTEAFF. CDR3 nucleotide sequence: TGTGCCAGCAGCTTAGGCCGCCCCTTTCTTTCCACTGAAGCTTTCTTT.